The clone carrying this T cell receptor (beta chain) was recorded at least ten times. Amplified regions were TCR beta CDR3 sequences from RNA transcripts. The HTBI primer set was used in a first-round RT-PCR of the TCR CDR3. Using its own MiXCR run on the multiplex PCR reads, TCRdb lists one record per CDR3 protein. The table lists about 380,000 distinct CDR3 sequences, around 18% of them singletons. The data originate from a study of T cells in Graves' hyperthyroidism and ophthalmopathy. The ends were cut back, 0 bases at V and 6 bases at J, with 15 bases in the middle. The CDR3 has 15 amino acids. The germline V gene has CDR1 DFQATT and CDR2 SNEGSKA (reference sequence).

The chain links TRBV20-1 to TRBJ1-5; tentative D call: TRBD1 (5 bases). Source material: blood. This TCR was sampled from a young man with Graves' ophthalmopathy. The DNA for the CDR3 is TGCAGTGCTAGAGATGAACGGGGGGGGGTTCAGCCCCAGCATTTT. Protein: CSARDERGGVQPQHF.